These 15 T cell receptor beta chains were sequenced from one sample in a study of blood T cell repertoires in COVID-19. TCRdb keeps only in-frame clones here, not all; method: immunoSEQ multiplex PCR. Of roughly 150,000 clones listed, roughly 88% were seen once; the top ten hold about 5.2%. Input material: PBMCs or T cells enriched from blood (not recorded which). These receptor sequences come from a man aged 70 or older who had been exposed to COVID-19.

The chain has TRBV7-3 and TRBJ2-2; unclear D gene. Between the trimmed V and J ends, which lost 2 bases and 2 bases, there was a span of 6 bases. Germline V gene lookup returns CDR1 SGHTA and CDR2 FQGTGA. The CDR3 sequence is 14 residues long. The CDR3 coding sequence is TGTGCCAGCAGCTTAGACATCAACACCGGGGAGCTGTTTTTT. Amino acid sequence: CASSLDINTGELFF.

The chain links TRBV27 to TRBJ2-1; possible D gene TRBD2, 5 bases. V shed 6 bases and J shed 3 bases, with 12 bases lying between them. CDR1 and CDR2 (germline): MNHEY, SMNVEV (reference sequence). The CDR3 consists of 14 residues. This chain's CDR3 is CASRRASFYNEQFF. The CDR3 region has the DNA TGTGCCAGCAGGAGGGCTAGTTTCTACAATGAGCAGTTCTTC.

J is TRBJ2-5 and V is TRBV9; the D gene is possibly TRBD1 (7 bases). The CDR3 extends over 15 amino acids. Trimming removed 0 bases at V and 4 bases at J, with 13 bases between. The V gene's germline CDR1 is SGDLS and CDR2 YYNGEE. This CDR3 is CASSVEGAAGETQYF. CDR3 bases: TGTGCCAGCAGCGTAGAGGGGGCAGCGGGAGAGACCCAGTACTTC. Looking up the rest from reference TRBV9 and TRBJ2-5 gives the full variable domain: DSGVTQTPKHLITATGQRVTLRCSPRSGDLSVYWYQQSLDQGLQFLIQYYNGEERAKGNILERFSAQQFPDLHSELNLSSLELGDSALYFCASSVEGAAGETQYFGPGTRLLVL.

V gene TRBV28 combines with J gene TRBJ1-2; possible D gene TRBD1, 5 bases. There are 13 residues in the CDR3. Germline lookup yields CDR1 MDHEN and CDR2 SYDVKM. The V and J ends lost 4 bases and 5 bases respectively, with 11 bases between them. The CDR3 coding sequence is TGTGCCAGCAGTTCCGGGGCGGGATATGGCTACACCTTC. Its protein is CASSSGAGYGYTF.

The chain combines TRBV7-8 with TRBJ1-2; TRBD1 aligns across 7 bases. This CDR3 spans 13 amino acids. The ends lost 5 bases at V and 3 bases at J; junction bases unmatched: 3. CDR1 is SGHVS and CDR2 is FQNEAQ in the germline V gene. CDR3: CASSRQGDYGYTF. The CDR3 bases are TGTGCCAGCAGCCGGCAGGGGGACTATGGCTACACCTTC.

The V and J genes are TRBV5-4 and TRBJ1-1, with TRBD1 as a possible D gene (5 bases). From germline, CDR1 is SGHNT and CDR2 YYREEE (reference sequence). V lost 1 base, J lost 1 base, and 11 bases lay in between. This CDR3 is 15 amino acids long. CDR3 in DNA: TGTGCCAGCAGCTTGCAGGGCCAAAGGAACACTGAAGCTTTCTTT. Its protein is CASSLQGQRNTEAFF.

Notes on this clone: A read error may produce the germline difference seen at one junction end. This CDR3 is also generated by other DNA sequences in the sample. CDR3 region: CASSQEVSPLHF. The CDR3 DNA reads TGTGCTAGCAGCCAGGAGGTTTCACCCCTCCACTTT. The gene calls are TRBV14 and TRBJ1-6; D remains ambiguous. The CDR3 extends over 12 amino acids. Germline V gene lookup returns CDR1 SGHDN and CDR2 FVKESK.

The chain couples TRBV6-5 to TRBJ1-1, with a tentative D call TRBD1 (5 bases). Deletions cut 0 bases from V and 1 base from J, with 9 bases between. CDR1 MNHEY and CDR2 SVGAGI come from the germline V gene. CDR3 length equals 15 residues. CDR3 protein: CASSYSGAGNTEAFF. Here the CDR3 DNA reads TGTGCCAGCAGTTACTCAGGGGCCGGGAACACTGAAGCTTTCTTT.

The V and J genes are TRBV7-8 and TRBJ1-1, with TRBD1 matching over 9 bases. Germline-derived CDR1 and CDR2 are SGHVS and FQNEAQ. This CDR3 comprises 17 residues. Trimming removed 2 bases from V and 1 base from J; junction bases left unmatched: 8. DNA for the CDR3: TGTGCCAGCAGCTTACCCCCGACAGGGGGACCGAACACTGAAGCTTTCTTT. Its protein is CASSLPPTGGPNTEAFF.

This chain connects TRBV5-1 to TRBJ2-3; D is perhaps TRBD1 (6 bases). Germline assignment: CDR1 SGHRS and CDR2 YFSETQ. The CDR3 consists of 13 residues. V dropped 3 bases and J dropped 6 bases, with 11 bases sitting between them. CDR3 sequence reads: CASSYTTGDTQYF. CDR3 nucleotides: TGCGCCAGCAGCTATACCACAGGGGATACGCAGTATTTT.

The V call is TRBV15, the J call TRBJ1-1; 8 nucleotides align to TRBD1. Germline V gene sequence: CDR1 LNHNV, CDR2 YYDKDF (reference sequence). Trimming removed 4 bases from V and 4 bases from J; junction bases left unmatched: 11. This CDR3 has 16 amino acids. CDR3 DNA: TGTGCCACCAGCAAGGACAGGGAGATTTTGGCCACTGAAGCTTTCTTT. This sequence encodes CATSKDREILATEAFF.

The CDR3 here is CAWIRTGAYYGYTF. CDR3 DNA sequence: TGTGCCTGGATACGGACAGGGGCGTACTATGGCTACACCTTC. This chain uses TRBV30 with TRBJ1-2; 9 nucleotides match TRBD1. The junction had 6 bases not matched to a gene; V was cut back by 4 bases and J by 3 bases. This CDR3 contains 14 residues. Germline V gives CDR1 GTSNPN, CDR2 SVGIG (reference sequence).

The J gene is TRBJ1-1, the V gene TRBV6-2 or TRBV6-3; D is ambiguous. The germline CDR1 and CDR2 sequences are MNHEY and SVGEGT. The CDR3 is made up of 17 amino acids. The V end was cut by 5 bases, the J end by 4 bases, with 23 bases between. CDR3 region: CASSTFGGFGSITEAFF. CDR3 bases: TGTGCCAGCAGTACATTTGGAGGTTTTGGGTCGATCACTGAAGCTTTCTTT.

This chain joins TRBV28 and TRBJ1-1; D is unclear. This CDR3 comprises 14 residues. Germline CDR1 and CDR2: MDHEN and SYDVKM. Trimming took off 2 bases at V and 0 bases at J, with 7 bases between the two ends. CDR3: CASSLPRVNTEAFF. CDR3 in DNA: TGTGCCAGCAGTTTACCGCGCGTGAACACTGAAGCTTTCTTT.

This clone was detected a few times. The CDR3 region has the DNA TGTGCCAGCTGGGAGGGGGGCCAAACTTCAGATACGCAGTATTTT. It translates to CASWEGGQTSDTQYF. This chain uses TRBV28 with TRBJ2-3, with D possibly being TRBD2 (7 bases). The CDR3 totals 15 residues. Trimming cost V 8 bases and J 4 bases, with 19 bases left between them. CDR1 MDHEN and CDR2 SYDVKM come from the germline V gene.